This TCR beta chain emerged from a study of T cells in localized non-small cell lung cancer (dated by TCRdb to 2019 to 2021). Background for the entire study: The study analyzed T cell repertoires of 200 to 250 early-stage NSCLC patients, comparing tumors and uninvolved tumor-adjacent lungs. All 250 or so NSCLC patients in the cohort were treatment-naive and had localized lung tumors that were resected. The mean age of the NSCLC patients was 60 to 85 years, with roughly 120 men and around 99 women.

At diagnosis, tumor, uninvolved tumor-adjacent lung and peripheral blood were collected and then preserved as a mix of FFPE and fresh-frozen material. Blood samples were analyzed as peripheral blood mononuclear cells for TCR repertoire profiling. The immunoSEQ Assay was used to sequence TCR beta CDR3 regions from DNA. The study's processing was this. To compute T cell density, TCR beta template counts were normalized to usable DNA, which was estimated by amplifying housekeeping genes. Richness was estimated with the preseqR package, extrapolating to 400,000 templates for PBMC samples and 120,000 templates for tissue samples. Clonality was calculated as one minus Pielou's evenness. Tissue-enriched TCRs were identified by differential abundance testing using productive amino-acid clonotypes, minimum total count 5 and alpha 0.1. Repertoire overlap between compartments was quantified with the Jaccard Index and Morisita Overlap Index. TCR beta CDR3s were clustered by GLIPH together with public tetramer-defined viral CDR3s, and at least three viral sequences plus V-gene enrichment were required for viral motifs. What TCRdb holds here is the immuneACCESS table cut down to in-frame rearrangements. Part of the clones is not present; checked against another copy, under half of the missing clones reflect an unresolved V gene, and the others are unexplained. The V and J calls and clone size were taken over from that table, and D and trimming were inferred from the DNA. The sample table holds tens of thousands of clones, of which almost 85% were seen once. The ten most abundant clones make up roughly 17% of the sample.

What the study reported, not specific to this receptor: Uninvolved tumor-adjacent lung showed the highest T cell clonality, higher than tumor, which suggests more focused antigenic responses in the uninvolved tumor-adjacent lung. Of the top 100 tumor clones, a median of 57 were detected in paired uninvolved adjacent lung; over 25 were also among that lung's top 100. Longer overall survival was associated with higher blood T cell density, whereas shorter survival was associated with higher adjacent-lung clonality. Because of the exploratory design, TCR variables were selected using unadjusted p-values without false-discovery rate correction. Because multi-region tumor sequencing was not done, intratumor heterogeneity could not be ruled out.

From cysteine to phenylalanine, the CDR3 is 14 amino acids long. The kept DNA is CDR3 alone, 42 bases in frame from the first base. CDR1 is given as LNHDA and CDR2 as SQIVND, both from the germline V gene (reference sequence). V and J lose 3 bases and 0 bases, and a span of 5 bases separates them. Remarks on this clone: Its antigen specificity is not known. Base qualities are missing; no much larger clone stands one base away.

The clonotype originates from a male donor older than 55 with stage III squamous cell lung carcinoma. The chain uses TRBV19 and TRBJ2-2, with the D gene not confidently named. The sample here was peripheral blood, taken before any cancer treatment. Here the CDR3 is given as CASSIYPNTGELFF. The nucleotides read TGTGCCAGTAGTATTTATCCGAACACCGGGGAGCTGTTTTTT.